One and the same sample provided the 5 T cell receptor beta chains below, sequenced in a study of blood T cells in healthy people across ages. PCR was performed a second time for about 6 to 12 cycles using a sample-barcoded 5' primer and a J-beta primer mix. Via MiXCR, TCRdb re-called the 5' RACE reads, giving one row per CDR3 protein. The sample includes roughly 410,000 distinct CDR3 sequences, approximately 47% seen only once; the top ten take 51%. Sequenced sample: blood. The receptors originated from a man in his sixties in good health.

The V and J genes are TRBV20-1 and TRBJ2-1; TRBD2 agrees at 7 bases. Looked up from germline, CDR1 is DFQATT and CDR2 is SNEGSKA (reference sequence). This CDR3 is 16 amino acids long. V shed 6 bases and J 2 bases; nucleotides not matched to a gene: 13. The CDR3 sequence is CSAKEGRANPYNEQFF. The CDR3, as DNA: TGCAGTGCCAAAGAAGGGAGGGCCAATCCCTACAATGAGCAGTTCTTC.

This clonotype was observed once. This chain uses TRBV6-2 or TRBV6-3 with TRBJ2-2; D ambiguous. Germline V CDR1 and CDR2: MNHEY, SVGEGT. V was pared by 8 bases and J by 6 bases, with 10 bases between. The CDR3 has 12 residues. CDR3 sequence (DNA): TGTGCCAGCGCCATCGACCCCGGGGAGCTGTTTTTT. Its translation: CASAIDPGELFF.

The gene calls are TRBV6-1 and TRBJ1-5; no reliable D call. V was trimmed by 1 base and J by 11 bases, leaving 15 bases between them. The V gene's germline CDR1 is MNHNS and CDR2 SASEGT. The CDR3 contains 14 residues. CDR3 protein: CASSEGGGRQAQHF. As DNA, the CDR3 is TGTGCCAGCAGTGAAGGGGGAGGGAGGCAGGCCCAGCATTTT.

This clonotype was picked up a small number of times. This sequence joins TRBV10-3 and TRBJ2-7; a possible D gene is TRBD2 (6 bases). The CDR3 consists of 12 residues. V was pared by 6 bases and J by 3 bases, with 9 bases between. Per the germline V gene, CDR1 is ENHRY and CDR2 is SYGVKD. CDR3: CAIREGRYEQYF. As DNA, the CDR3 is TGTGCCATCAGGGAGGGTCGCTACGAGCAGTACTTC.

Regarding this clonotype: Mismatch with germline at one junction end may stem from a read error. The J gene is TRBJ2-5, the V gene TRBV6-1; D is possibly TRBD1 (6 bases). Germline CDR1 is MNHNS and CDR2 is SASEGT. The length of the CDR3 is 14 residues. This CDR3 reads CASIYRTELETQNF. In DNA form, the CDR3 reads TGTGCCAGCATCTACAGGACAGAGTTAGAGACCCAGAACTTC.